This T cell receptor beta chain was profiled in a study of blood T cell repertoires in COVID-19. The germline CDR1 and CDR2 sequences are SEHNR and FQNEAQ (reference sequence). The J segment lost 2 bases and the V segment lost 5 bases, leaving 9 bases of the junction unmatched. The CDR3 covers 16 residues. Sequenced by immunoSEQ multiplex PCR; TCRdb stores in-frame clones only, minus some. The sample holds some 54,000 clones, over 75% seen once. This rearrangement joins TRBV7-9 to TRBJ1-1; 9 bases are shared with TRBD1. The TCR was taken from a man in his 70s with active COVID-19. Sample: peripheral blood. CDR3 sequence: CASSPPQGASNTEAFF. CDR3 nucleotide sequence: TGTGCCAGCAGCCCCCCACAGGGGGCGTCCAACACTGAAGCTTTCTTT.